Below are 29 T cell receptor beta chains sequenced from a single sample in a study of siplizumab effects on memory and regulatory T cells. Using immunoSEQ multiplex PCR, the repertoire was profiled, and TCRdb retains in-frame clones only, with some absent. The sample lists some 75,000 clones, roughly 93% seen once, with less than 5.5% in the top ten. The material sequenced was CD8+ T cells sorted from blood. The source is a human donor in good health.

V is TRBV11-2 and J is TRBJ2-1, with a weak D call TRBD1 (6 bases). This CDR3 has 15 amino acids. In germline, CDR1 is SGHAT, CDR2 FQNNGV. Trimming took off 4 bases at V and 3 bases at J, with 13 bases between the two ends. As DNA, the CDR3 is TGTGCCAGCAGCTCCGGGACAACCTACTACAATGAGCAGTTCTTC. This sequence encodes CASSSGTTYYNEQFF.

The rearrangement links TRBV28 to TRBJ1-5; no reliable D call. CDR3 length: 14 amino acids. V lost 2 bases and J lost 0, with 5 bases in between. Germline V gives CDR1 MDHEN, CDR2 SYDVKM. The CDR3 sequence is CASSLVGSNQPQHF. Here the CDR3 DNA reads TGTGCCAGCAGTTTAGTGGGTAGCAATCAGCCCCAGCATTTT.

Written as DNA, the CDR3 is TGTGCCAGCAGTTACTCCCGGACAGGGAATGGCTACACCTTC. As protein: CASSYSRTGNGYTF. The V and J genes are TRBV6-5 and TRBJ1-2, with 8 bases identical to TRBD1. Germline lookup yields CDR1 MNHEY and CDR2 SVGAGI. With 0 bases clipped from V and 6 bases from J, the junction kept 3 bases outside the gene matches. This CDR3 contains 14 residues.

The V gene is TRBV10-2, the J gene TRBJ2-3, with D unclear. The CDR3 spans 13 residues. Trimming cost V 3 bases and J 2 bases, with 6 bases left between them. CDR1 WSHSY and CDR2 SAAADI come from the germline V gene. The CDR3 DNA follows: TGCGCCAGCAGTGATCCAACCACAGATACGCAGTATTTT. This translates into CASSDPTTDTQYF.

The chain uses TRBV7-9 and TRBJ2-5; 7 nucleotides agree with TRBD2. The CDR3 contains 14 residues. The V gene's germline CDR1 is SEHNR and CDR2 FQNEAQ (reference sequence). Germline trimming cut 3 bases from V and 2 bases from J; bases unmatched to any gene: 3. CDR3 nucleotides: TGTGCCAGCAGCTTCGCGGGGGTACAAGAGACCCAGTACTTC. Its translation: CASSFAGVQETQYF.

The chain couples TRBV19 to TRBJ2-3; D is possibly TRBD2 (5 bases). Germline CDR1 and CDR2: LNHDA and SQIVND (reference sequence). The germline V and J ends were trimmed by 1 base and 5 bases, with 7 bases remaining between them. This CDR3 has 13 amino acids. As DNA, the CDR3 is TGTGCCAGTAGTATAGTTGCGGGAGATACGCAGTATTTT. Translation: CASSIVAGDTQYF.

The V gene is TRBV19, the J gene TRBJ2-5; 9 bases fit TRBD1. The tail of the sequence fits TRBJ2-7 better, so the J call may be wrong. This CDR3 is 13 amino acids long. Germline-derived CDR1 and CDR2 are LNHDA and SQIVND (reference sequence). CDR3 in amino acids: CASGDRGAYEQYF. The CDR3 DNA reads TGTGCCAGCGGAGACAGGGGGGCCTACGAGCAGTACTTC.

This clone was recorded once. The genes are TRBV4-1 and TRBJ1-5; D is unclear. CDR1 and CDR2 (germline): MGHRA, YSYEKL. The CDR3 has 15 amino acids. V was shortened by 3 bases and J by 4 bases, with 13 bases between the two germline ends. The CDR3 DNA sequence: TGCGCCAGCAGCCAGAATTATCTAGGAAATCAGCCCCAGCATTTT. Translated, it gives CASSQNYLGNQPQHF.

This clone was recorded once. The rearrangement joins TRBV7-3 to TRBJ2-5; D is unclear. The V end lost 1 base, the J end lost 4 bases, and 19 bases lay between the germline ends. This CDR3 comprises 17 residues. Germline V gene sequence: CDR1 SGHTA, CDR2 FQGTGA. The chain's CDR3 is CASSLKPGPSNAETQYF. CDR3 bases: TGTGCCAGCAGCTTAAAACCCGGCCCTAGTAACGCAGAGACCCAGTACTTC.

The CDR3 DNA reads as TGCAGCGTTATCGGTAATGAGCAGTTCTTC. As protein: CSVIGNEQFF. The chain employs TRBV29-1 and TRBJ2-1; D remains unclear. The CDR3 is made up of 10 amino acids. V lost 5 bases and J lost 7, with 6 bases in between. Germline CDR1 reads SQVTM; CDR2 reads ANQGSEA.

This chain links TRBV30 with TRBJ2-1; D remains ambiguous. Germline loops: CDR1 GTSNPN, CDR2 SVGIG (reference sequence). V lost 0 bases to trimming and J lost 7 bases, with 10 bases between them. The CDR3 covers 13 residues. CDR3 sequence: CAWSVWRANEQFF. The CDR3 DNA is TGTGCCTGGAGTGTCTGGCGAGCTAATGAGCAGTTCTTC. Drawing the rest from reference TRBV30 and TRBJ2-1, the complete variable domain is SQTIHQWPATLVQPVGSPLSLECTVEGTSNPNLYWYRQAAGRGLQLLFYSVGIGQISSEVPQNLSASRPQDRQFILSSKKLLLSDSGFYLCAWSVWRANEQFFGPGTRLTVL.

This rearrangement joins TRBV7-9 to TRBJ1-6; no definite D call. The CDR3 is 18 amino acids. Per germline, CDR1 SEHNR and CDR2 FQNEAQ (reference sequence). V dropped 1 base and J dropped 7 bases, with 20 bases sitting between them. The CDR3, as DNA: TGTGCCAGCAGCTTAGTAGATGGCGCCAGCATCCCCAATTCACCCCTCCACTTT. This encodes CASSLVDGASIPNSPLHF.

This rearrangement joins TRBV11-2 to TRBJ2-1; D is undetermined. V was cut by 7 bases and J by 4 bases, with 17 bases left in between. CDR1 is SGHAT, CDR2 FQNNGV, per germline. The CDR3 is made up of 15 amino acids. The chain's CDR3 is CASNPTDQPYNEQFF. CDR3 nucleotide sequence: TGTGCCAGCAACCCGACGGACCAACCGTACAATGAGCAGTTCTTC.

The rearrangement uses TRBV12-1 and TRBJ2-1; no check of the table's D call, TRBD2, against the DNA was made. TRBV12-1 is a recognized pseudogene. This CDR3 is 16 amino acids long. This CDR3 is CASYGGLAGGYNEQFF. The DNA of the CDR3 is TGTGCCAGCTACGGGGGCCTAGCGGGGGGTTACAATGAGCAGTTCTTC.

This sequence joins TRBV19 and TRBJ2-7; a weak D match, TRBD2 (5 bases). Germline CDR1 is LNHDA and CDR2 is SQIVND (reference sequence). This CDR3 spans 15 amino acids. Trimming stripped 5 bases from V and 0 bases from J, with 14 bases between. The CDR3 protein is CASSAAGDPSYEQYF. DNA for the CDR3: TGTGCCAGTAGTGCGGCGGGCGACCCCTCCTACGAGCAGTACTTC.

The chain is built from TRBV4-1 and TRBJ1-1, with D unclear. The CDR3 consists of 11 residues. Germline values: CDR1 MGHRA, CDR2 YSYEKL. V was shortened by 1 base and J by 6 bases, with 3 bases between the two germline ends. The CDR3 DNA is TGCGCCAGCAGCCAAGGGGCTGAAGCTTTCTTT. This translates into CASSQGAEAFF.

This chain uses TRBV2 with TRBJ1-1, with D unclear. V lost 7 bases, J lost 0 bases, and 15 bases lay in between. Germline assignment: CDR1 SNHLY and CDR2 FYNNEI. The CDR3 totals 15 residues. The CDR3 DNA is TGTGCCAGCAACAGCCCTCAGAAGATGAACACTGAAGCTTTCTTT. Encoded protein: CASNSPQKMNTEAFF.

V is TRBV19 and J is TRBJ1-1; 8 bases match TRBD1. Germline V CDR1 and CDR2: LNHDA, SQIVND (reference sequence). Germline trimming cut 5 bases from V and 9 bases from J; bases unmatched to any gene: 14. The CDR3 consists of 15 residues. The CDR3 here is CASSPSQGQADQAFF. In DNA form, the CDR3 reads TGTGCCAGTAGTCCTTCCCAGGGACAGGCGGACCAAGCTTTCTTT.

The J gene is TRBJ2-1, the V gene TRBV7-9; D ambiguous. The germline V gene encodes CDR1 SEHNR and CDR2 FQNEAQ (reference sequence). The CDR3 has 12 residues. V gave up 5 bases and J gave up 6 bases, with 8 bases separating them. In nucleotides, the CDR3 is TGTGCCAGCAGCCGCCCCCTCAATGAGCAGTTCTTC. Translated, it gives CASSRPLNEQFF.

The chain recombines TRBV6-5 with TRBJ1-2, with D possibly TRBD1 on 5 matching bases. V was clipped by 0 bases and J by 2 bases, with 13 bases between them. Germline CDR1 MNHEY, CDR2 SVGAGI. The CDR3 has 16 amino acids. The CDR3 loop is CASSYSIWDDNYGYTF. CDR3 nucleotides: TGTGCCAGCAGTTACTCGATATGGGACGACAACTATGGCTACACCTTC.

The chain carries TRBV4-1 and TRBJ2-1, with 13 bases lining up with TRBD2. Germline values: CDR1 MGHRA, CDR2 YSYEKL. The CDR3 consists of 16 residues. V dropped 4 bases and J dropped 6; count of bases not matched to a gene: 6. CDR3 protein: CASSPTGTSGANEQFF. CDR3 nucleotides: TGCGCCAGCAGCCCAACCGGGACTAGCGGGGCCAATGAGCAGTTCTTC.

V usage is TRBV2 and J usage is TRBJ2-7, with unresolved D. The CDR3 contains 12 residues. Looked up from germline, CDR1 is SNHLY and CDR2 is FYNNEI. V was cut by 8 bases and J by 0 bases, with 8 bases left in between. The CDR3 coding sequence is TGTGCCAGCGGATATCGCTCCTACGAGCAGTACTTC. Amino acid sequence: CASGYRSYEQYF.

The chain links TRBV6-4 to TRBJ1-1; TRBD1 agrees at 10 bases. The CDR3 sequence is 15 residues long. V lost 5 bases, J lost 7 bases, and 10 bases stayed unmatched. Germline CDR1 reads MRHNA; CDR2 reads SNTAGT. CDR3 bases: TGTGCCAGCAGTCCCGGGACAGGGGATGCGGGTGAAGCTTTCTTT. It translates to CASSPGTGDAGEAFF.

The V and J genes are TRBV19 and TRBJ2-7, with D unclear. The V end was cut by 0 bases, the J end by 5 bases, with 8 bases between. The CDR3 is 13 residues long. Germline values: CDR1 LNHDA, CDR2 SQIVND (reference sequence). Here the CDR3 DNA reads TGTGCCAGTAGTATAGATGGTCGTAACGAGCAGTACTTC. Protein product: CASSIDGRNEQYF.

Only one count was recorded for this clone. The gene calls are TRBV6-5 and TRBJ1-1; D possibly corresponds to TRBD1 (5 bases). The V end was cut by 6 bases, the J end by 1 base, with 15 bases between. The germline gives CDR1 MNHEY, CDR2 SVGAGI. The CDR3 is made up of 15 amino acids. CDR3 amino acids: CASSTRELPNTEAFF. The DNA for the CDR3 is TGTGCCAGCAGCACCAGGGAGCTCCCGAACACTGAAGCTTTCTTT.

The J gene is TRBJ1-3, the V gene TRBV13; unclear D gene. Germline values: CDR1 PRHDT, CDR2 FYEKMQ (reference sequence). The CDR3 is 14 amino acids. V lost 8 bases to trimming and J lost 0 bases, with 11 bases between them. The CDR3 DNA is TGTGCCAGCGCCATAGGGAACTCTGGAAACACCATATATTTT. Translating gives CASAIGNSGNTIYF.

This clone was counted once. The rearrangement joins TRBV5-6 to TRBJ2-3, with D possibly matching TRBD2 (6 bases). Looked up from germline, CDR1 is SGHDT and CDR2 is YYEEEE. Trimming shortened V by 0 bases and J by 1 base, and 9 bases separated the two germline ends. CDR3 size: 15 residues. CDR3: CASSLVSSGTDTQYF. The CDR3 DNA is TGTGCCAGCAGCTTGGTATCTAGCGGCACAGATACGCAGTATTTT.

J is TRBJ1-1 and V is TRBV2; D not resolved. This CDR3 is built from 17 residues. V gave up 2 bases and J gave up 1 base, with 17 bases separating them. CDR1 is SNHLY, CDR2 FYNNEI, per germline. CDR3 nucleotide sequence: TGTGCCAGCAGTGAAAGACTGGCCGGGAGGAGGAACACTGAAGCTTTCTTT. Encoded protein: CASSERLAGRRNTEAFF.

V gene TRBV27 combines with J gene TRBJ2-2; 11 nucleotides agree with TRBD1. The CDR3 runs to 16 residues. V lost 6 bases to trimming and J lost 4 bases; unmatched junction nucleotides: 7. Germline values: CDR1 MNHEY, CDR2 SMNVEV (reference sequence). The chain's CDR3 is CASSYSGQGVTGELFF. CDR3 coding DNA: TGTGCCAGCAGCTATTCGGGACAGGGGGTCACCGGGGAGCTGTTTTTT.